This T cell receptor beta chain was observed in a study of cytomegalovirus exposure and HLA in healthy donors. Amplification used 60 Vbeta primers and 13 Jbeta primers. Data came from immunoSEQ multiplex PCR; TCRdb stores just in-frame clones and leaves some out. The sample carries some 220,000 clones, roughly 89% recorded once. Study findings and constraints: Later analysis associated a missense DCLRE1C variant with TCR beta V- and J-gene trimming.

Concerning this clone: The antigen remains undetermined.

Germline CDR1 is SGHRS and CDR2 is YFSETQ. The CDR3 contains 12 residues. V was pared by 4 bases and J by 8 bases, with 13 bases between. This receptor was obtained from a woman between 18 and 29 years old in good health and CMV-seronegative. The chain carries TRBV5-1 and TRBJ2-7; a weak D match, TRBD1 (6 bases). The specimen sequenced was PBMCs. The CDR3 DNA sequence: TGCGCCAGCAGCCCCACAGGGATGAAGCAGTACTTC. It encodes CASSPTGMKQYF. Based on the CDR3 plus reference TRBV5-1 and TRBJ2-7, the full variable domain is KAGVTQTPRYLIKTRGQQVTLSCSPISGHRSVSWYQQTPGQGLQFLFEYFSETQRNKGNFPGRFSGRQFSNSRSEMNVSTLELGDSALYLCASSPTGMKQYFGPGTRLTVT.